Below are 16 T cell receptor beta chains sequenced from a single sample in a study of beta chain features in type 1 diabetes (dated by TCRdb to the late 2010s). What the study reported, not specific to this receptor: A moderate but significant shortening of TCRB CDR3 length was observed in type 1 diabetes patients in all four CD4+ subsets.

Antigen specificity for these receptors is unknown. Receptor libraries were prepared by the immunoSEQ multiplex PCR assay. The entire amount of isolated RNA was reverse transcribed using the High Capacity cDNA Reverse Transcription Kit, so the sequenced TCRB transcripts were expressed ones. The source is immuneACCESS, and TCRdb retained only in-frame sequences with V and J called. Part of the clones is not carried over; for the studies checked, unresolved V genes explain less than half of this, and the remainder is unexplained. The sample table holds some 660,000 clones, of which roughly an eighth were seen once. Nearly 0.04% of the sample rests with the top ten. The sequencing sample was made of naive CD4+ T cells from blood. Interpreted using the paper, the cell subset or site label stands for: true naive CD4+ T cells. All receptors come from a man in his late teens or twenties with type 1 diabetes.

CDR3 in amino acids: CASSYTGTGSNQPQHF. The CDR3 DNA reads TGTGCCAGCAGTTACACCGGGACAGGTAGCAATCAGCCCCAGCATTTT. The chain has TRBV6-5 and TRBJ1-5; 8 positions match TRBD1. This CDR3 is 16 amino acids long. With V trimmed by 2 bases and J by 0 bases, 3 bases remained unmatched. CDR1 MNHEY and CDR2 SVGAGI come from the germline V gene.

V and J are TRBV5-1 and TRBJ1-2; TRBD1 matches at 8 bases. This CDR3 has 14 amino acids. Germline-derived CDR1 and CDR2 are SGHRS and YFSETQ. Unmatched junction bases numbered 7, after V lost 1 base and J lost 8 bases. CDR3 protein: CASSLSQGAGGYTF. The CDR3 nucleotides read TGCGCCAGCAGCTTGTCGCAGGGGGCAGGCGGCTACACCTTC. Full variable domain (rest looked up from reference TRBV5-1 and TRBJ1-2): KAGVTQTPRYLIKTRGQQVTLSCSPISGHRSVSWYQQTPGQGLQFLFEYFSETQRNKGNFPGRFSGRQFSNSRSEMNVSTLELGDSALYLCASSLSQGAGGYTFGSGTRLTVV.

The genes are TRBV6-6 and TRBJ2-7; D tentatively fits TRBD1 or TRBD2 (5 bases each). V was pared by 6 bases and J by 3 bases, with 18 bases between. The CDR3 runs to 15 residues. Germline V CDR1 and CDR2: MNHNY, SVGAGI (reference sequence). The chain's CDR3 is CASRPRMGTYYEQYF. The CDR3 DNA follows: TGTGCCAGCAGGCCCCGGATGGGGACCTACTACGAGCAGTACTTC.

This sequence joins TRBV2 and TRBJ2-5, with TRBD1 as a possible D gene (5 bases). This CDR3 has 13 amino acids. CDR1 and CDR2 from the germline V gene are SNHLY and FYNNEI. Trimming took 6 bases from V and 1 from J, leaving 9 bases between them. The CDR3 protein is CASSADTQETQYF. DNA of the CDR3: TGTGCCAGCAGCGCGGACACCCAAGAGACCCAGTACTTC.

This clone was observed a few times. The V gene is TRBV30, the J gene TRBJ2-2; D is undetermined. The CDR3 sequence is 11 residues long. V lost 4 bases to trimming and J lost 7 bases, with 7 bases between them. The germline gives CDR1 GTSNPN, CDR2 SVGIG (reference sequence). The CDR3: CAWNQVGELFF. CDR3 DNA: TGTGCCTGGAATCAGGTCGGGGAGCTGTTTTTT.

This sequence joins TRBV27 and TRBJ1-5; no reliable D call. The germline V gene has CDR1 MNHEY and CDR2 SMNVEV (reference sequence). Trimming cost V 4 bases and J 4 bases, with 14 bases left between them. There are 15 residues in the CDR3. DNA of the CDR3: TGTGCCAGCAGTTCATGGGAATTGGTAAATCAGCCCCAGCATTTT. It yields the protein CASSSWELVNQPQHF.

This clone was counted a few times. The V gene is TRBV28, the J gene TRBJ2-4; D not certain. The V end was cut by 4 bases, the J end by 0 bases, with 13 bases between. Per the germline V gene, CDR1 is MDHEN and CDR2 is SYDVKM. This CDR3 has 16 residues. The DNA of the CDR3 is TGTGCCAGCAGTTCGTCCCGACAACTAGCCAAAAACATTCAGTACTTC. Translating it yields CASSSSRQLAKNIQYF.

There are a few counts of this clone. CDR3 in amino acids: CASSSEGTLDLPQHF. In DNA form, the CDR3 reads TGTGCCAGCAGCAGCGAGGGGACTCTGGATTTACCCCAGCATTTT. The chain combines TRBV2 with TRBJ1-5, with a weak D call TRBD1 (5 bases). This CDR3 is built from 15 residues. Trimming pared 6 bases from V and 10 bases from J, leaving 22 bases between. CDR1 is SNHLY, CDR2 FYNNEI, per germline. Filled out from reference TRBV2 and TRBJ1-5, the complete variable domain reads EPEVTQTPSHQVTQMGQEVILRCVPISNHLYFYWYRQILGQKVEFLVSFYNNEISEKSEIFDDQFSVERPDGSNFTLKIRSTKLEDSAMYFCASSSEGTLDLPQHFGDGTRLSIL.

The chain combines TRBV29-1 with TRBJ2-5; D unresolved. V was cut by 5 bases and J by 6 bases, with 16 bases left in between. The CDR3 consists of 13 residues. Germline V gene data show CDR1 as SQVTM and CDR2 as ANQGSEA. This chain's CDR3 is CSVLGPRGQTQYF. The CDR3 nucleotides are TGCAGCGTTTTAGGACCTAGAGGACAGACCCAGTACTTC.

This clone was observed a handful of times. Here the CDR3 DNA reads TGTGCCAGCAGCTCCCGCTTTACAGGGGGTCTTTACAATGAGCAGTTCTTC. It yields the protein CASSSRFTGGLYNEQFF. The chain employs TRBV7-3 and TRBJ2-1, with 8 bases matching TRBD1. Trimming removed 4 bases from V and 4 bases from J; junction bases left unmatched: 12. The CDR3 covers 17 residues. Germline loops: CDR1 SGHTA, CDR2 FQGTGA.

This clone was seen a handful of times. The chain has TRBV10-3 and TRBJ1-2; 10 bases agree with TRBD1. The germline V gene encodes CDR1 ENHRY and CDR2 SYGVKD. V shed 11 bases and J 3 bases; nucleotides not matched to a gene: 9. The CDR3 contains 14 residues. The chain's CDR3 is CASTPGTGDYGYTF. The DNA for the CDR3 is TGTGCCTCCACACCGGGGACAGGGGACTATGGCTACACCTTC.

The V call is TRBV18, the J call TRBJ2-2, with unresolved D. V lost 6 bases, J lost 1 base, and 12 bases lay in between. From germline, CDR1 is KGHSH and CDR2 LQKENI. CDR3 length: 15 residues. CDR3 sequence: CASSLFGWNTGELFF. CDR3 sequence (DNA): TGTGCCAGCTCCCTGTTTGGCTGGAACACCGGGGAGCTGTTTTTT.

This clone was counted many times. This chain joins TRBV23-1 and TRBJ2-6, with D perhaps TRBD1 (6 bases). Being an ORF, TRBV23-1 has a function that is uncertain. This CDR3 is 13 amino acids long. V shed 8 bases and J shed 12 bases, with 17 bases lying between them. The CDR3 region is CASVRDTVIVLTF. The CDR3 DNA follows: TGCGCCAGCGTTCGGGACACCGTAATCGTCCTGACTTTC.

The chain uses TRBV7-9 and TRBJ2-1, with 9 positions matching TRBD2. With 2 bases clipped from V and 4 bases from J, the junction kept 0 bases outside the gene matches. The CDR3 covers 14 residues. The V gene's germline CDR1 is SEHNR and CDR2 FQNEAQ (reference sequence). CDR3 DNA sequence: TGTGCCAGCAGCTTACTAGCGGGATACAATGAGCAGTTCTTC. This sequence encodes CASSLLAGYNEQFF.

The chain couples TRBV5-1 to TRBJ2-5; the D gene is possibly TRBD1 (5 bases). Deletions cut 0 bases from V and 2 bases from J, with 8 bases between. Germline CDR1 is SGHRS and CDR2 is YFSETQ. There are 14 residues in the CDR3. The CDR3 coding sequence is TGCGCCAGCAGCTTGGCCACAGGACAAGAGACCCAGTACTTC. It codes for CASSLATGQETQYF.

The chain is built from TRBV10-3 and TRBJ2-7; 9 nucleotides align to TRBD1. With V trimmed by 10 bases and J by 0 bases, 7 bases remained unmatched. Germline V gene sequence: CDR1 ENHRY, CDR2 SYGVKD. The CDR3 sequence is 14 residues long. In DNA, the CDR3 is TGTGCCACCCAAGGGGGACAGGGCTCCTACGAGCAGTACTTC. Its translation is CATQGGQGSYEQYF.